This TCR beta chain was recorded in a study of cytomegalovirus exposure and HLA in healthy donors. Findings of the study overall: A prior analysis recorded that most TCR beta V segments were productive about 90% or about 30% of the time. What was likely a sequencing artifact was a cluster of highly shared sequence variants.

This PCR relied on a set of 60 Vbeta primers and 13 Jbeta primers. Clones were sequenced by immunoSEQ multiplex PCR, and TCRdb holds only the in-frame ones, with some missing. This sample carries 130,000 to 150,000 clones, more than 75% of them seen once, and the ten largest clones take around 3.2%. The ends lost 5 bases at V and 12 bases at J; junction bases unmatched: 9. The CDR3 runs 12 residues. The germline V gene encodes CDR1 SEHNR and CDR2 FQNEAQ (reference sequence). Remarks on this clone: The antigen remains undetermined.

The sequence derives from a female donor in good health and CMV-seronegative. This chain connects TRBV7-9 to TRBJ2-7; TRBD1 aligns across 8 bases. Sequenced input: PBMCs. The CDR3 loop reads CASSPPTGDGYF. The CDR3, as DNA: TGTGCCAGCAGCCCGCCGACAGGGGACGGGTACTTC.